One TCR beta chain is described in this entry. Its antigen is currently unknown. The trim removed 0 bases at V and 2 bases at J, leaving 5 bases unmatched. This CDR3 region has 16 residues. CDR1 is SGHRS, CDR2 YFSETQ, per germline. The sample belongs to a study of shared clonotypes between healthy human individuals. Whole-study findings and limits: An anticipated effect of sequencing depth on clonotype sharing among donors was recognized. Against clonotypes common to all four donors, non-shared ones had lower generation probabilities.

TCRdb keeps only in-frame clones here, not all; method: immunoSEQ multiplex PCR. The table includes around 1 million clones, more than 75% detected once. The J gene is TRBJ2-1, the V gene TRBV5-1, with 7 bases matching TRBD2. Sequenced material: memory CD4+ T cells sorted from blood. Subset here: CD45RA-negative fraction. The clonotype comes from a young man in good health. The CDR3 spells CASSLGLAKTYNEQFF. The DNA for the CDR3 is TGCGCCAGCAGCTTGGGACTAGCTAAAACCTACAATGAGCAGTTCTTC.